This T cell receptor (beta chain) derives from a study of cytomegalovirus exposure and HLA in healthy donors. Overall study: Earlier, approximately 180 million T cells were analyzed, and 117 million unique TCR beta sequences were found among them.

Per the germline V gene, CDR1 is MNHEY and CDR2 is SMNVEV (reference sequence). This CDR3 region has 16 residues. The trim removed 6 bases at V and 9 bases at J, leaving 14 bases unmatched. Comments on this clone: Its antigen is currently unknown.

Primers included in the PCR were 60 Vbeta and 13 Jbeta primers. Measured with immunoSEQ multiplex PCR; TCRdb has only the in-frame clones, and not every one. The profile shows more than 100,000 clones, roughly 82% of them singletons. Study-wide findings and caveats: Associated with HLA alleles at 0.05 false discovery rate in a later analysis were 16,951 TCR beta sequences. Cytomegalovirus status was reportedly diagnosed by the classifier with high specificity and sensitivity.

Sequencing used PBMCs. This chain uses TRBV27 with TRBJ2-1, with 10 bases aligning to TRBD2. This receptor was identified in a human donor in good health. The CDR3 sequence is CASSRSQAGGPGEQFF. CDR3 nucleotide sequence: TGTGCCAGCAGCCGCTCGCAAGCGGGAGGGCCGGGTGAGCAGTTCTTC.